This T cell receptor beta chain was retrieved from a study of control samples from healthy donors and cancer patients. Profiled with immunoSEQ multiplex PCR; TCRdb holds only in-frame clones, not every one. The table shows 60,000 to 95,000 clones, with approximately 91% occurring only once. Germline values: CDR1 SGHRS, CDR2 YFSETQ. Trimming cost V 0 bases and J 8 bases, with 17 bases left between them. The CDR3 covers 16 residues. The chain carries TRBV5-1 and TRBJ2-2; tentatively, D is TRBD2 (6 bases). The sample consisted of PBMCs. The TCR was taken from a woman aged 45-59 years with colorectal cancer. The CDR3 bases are TGCGCCAGCAGCTTGGCTACGGGACTCGATGGGGGGGAGCTGTTTTTT. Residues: CASSLATGLDGGELFF.